Listed below are T cell receptor beta chains from one sample, sequenced in a study of shared clonotypes between healthy human individuals. Using immunoSEQ multiplex PCR, the repertoire was profiled, and TCRdb retains in-frame clones only, with some absent. The repertoire holds about 1 million clones, roughly 75% seen once, with about 1.5% in the top ten. Sequenced input: memory CD4+ T cells sorted from blood. The source is a man aged 18-30 years in good health. CDR3s include the opening cysteine and the closing phenylalanine or tryptophan. D genes are given only for firm matches. Size is omitted from some rows. Given values are once, few, many or a class for expanded clones.

v_gene	abundance	d_gene	j_gene	CDR3nt	CDR3aa
TRBV6-5	-	-	TRBJ2-7	TGTGCCAGCGGTGAGGGTTTCTCCTACGAGCAGTACTTC	CASGEGFSYEQYF
TRBV7-2	-	-	TRBJ2-3	TGTGCCAGCAGCTTAGGGGGATCTAGTCATACGCAGTATTTT	CASSLGGSSHTQYF
TRBV10-3	-	TRBD1	TRBJ2-7	TGTGCCATCAGTGGGACAGGGGGCCTTGGCGAGCAGTACTTC	CAISGTGGLGEQYF
TRBV9	-	TRBD2	TRBJ2-1	TGTGCCAGCAGCCCCAGACTAGCGGGAGAGACTCATGAGCAGTTCTTC	CASSPRLAGETHEQFF
TRBV5-1	few	TRBD1	TRBJ2-7	TGCGCCAGCAGCCGGGACAGGTACGAGCAGTACTTC	CASSRDRYEQYF
TRBV28	-	-	TRBJ1-1	TGTGCCAGCAGTTTCTGGGACTGGATTGACACTGAAGCTTTCTTT	CASSFWDWIDTEAFF
TRBV19	-	-	TRBJ2-7	TGTGCCAGTAGTATAGCCAGAGACGAGCAGTACTTC	CASSIARDEQYF
TRBV2	-	-	TRBJ1-4	TGTGCCAGCAGTGACACGGGTTTAGGCGGAAAACTGTTTTTT	CASSDTGLGGKLFF
TRBV18	-	-	TRBJ1-2	TGTGCCAGCTCACCACTGGAGGGGACCTATGGCTACACCTTC	CASSPLEGTYGYTF
TRBV18	once	TRBD2	TRBJ2-1	TGTGCCAGCTCACCACGACTAGCGGGGGGGGATGAGCAGTTCTTC	CASSPRLAGGDEQFF
TRBV6-6	-	-	TRBJ1-4	TGTGCCAGCGGCTTGGGACGGTATAATGAAAAACTGTTTTTT	CASGLGRYNEKLFF
TRBV6-5	-	TRBD1	TRBJ2-7	TGTGCCAGCAGCAAAACCAGGGGGCTCCGTCTGGAGCAGTACTTC	CASSKTRGLRLEQYF
TRBV7-2	-	-	TRBJ2-2	TGTGCCAGCAGCGCAGGGTCTAACACCGGGGAGCTGTTTTTT	CASSAGSNTGELFF
TRBV9	-	TRBD1	TRBJ1-4	TGTGCCAGCAGCGTAGGACAGGGGAGAAATGAAAAACTGTTTTTT	CASSVGQGRNEKLFF
TRBV7-3	-	TRBD2	TRBJ2-1	TGTGCCAGCAGCTCTTCTCTAGCGGGGGCATACAATGAGCAGTTCTTC	CASSSSLAGAYNEQFF
TRBV7-9	-	-	TRBJ1-4	TGTGCCAGCAGCTTGGGGGCTTTCTCAACTAATGAAAAACTGTTTTTT	CASSLGAFSTNEKLFF
TRBV5-6	-	-	TRBJ2-3	TGTGCCAGCAGCTTAGTCGGCACAGATACGCAGTATTTT	CASSLVGTDTQYF
TRBV10-1	-	TRBD2	TRBJ2-1	TGCGCCAGCAGTGACACGGGAGCGGGAAAGAATGAGCAGTTCTTC	CASSDTGAGKNEQFF
TRBV11-3	-	TRBD1	TRBJ2-6	TGTGCCAGCAGCATCAATCAGGGACAGGGGGGCCTTGTAGGGGCCAACGTCCTGACTTTC	CASSINQGQGGLVGANVLTF
TRBV4-3	once	TRBD1	TRBJ1-2	TGCGCCAGCAGCCAGATGCCGGGACAGGGCCTCTATGGCTACACCTTC	CASSQMPGQGLYGYTF
TRBV29-1	-	TRBD2	TRBJ2-3	TGCAGCGTTGAAAAACTAGCGGGCACAGATACGCAGTATTTT	CSVEKLAGTDTQYF
TRBV6-5	few	-	TRBJ1-2	TGTGCCAGCAGTTACGAAGGGAGTAACTATGGCTACACCTTC	CASSYEGSNYGYTF
TRBV6-5	-	TRBD2	TRBJ2-1	TGTGCCAGCAGTTACTCGACTAGCGGGAGATATAATGAGCAGTTCTTC	CASSYSTSGRYNEQFF
TRBV4-1	-	-	TRBJ2-1	TGCGCCAGCAGCCAAGATTGGGAGGTCAATGAGCAGTTCTTC	CASSQDWEVNEQFF
TRBV27	few	-	TRBJ1-6	TGTGCCAGCAGTTTATGGGTTGAGAATTCACCCCTCCACTTT	CASSLWVENSPLHF
TRBV29-1	-	TRBD2	TRBJ2-3	TGCAGCGTCCGGGAGACTAGCGGGGGGACAGATACGCAGTATTTT	CSVRETSGGTDTQYF
TRBV4-1	-	TRBD1	TRBJ2-7	TGCGCCAGCAGAAAATCTTGGGACAGAGACTCCTACGAGCAGTACTTC	CASRKSWDRDSYEQYF
TRBV18	few	-	TRBJ2-5	TGTGCCAGCTCGGGGGACGTAGGAGAGACCCAGTACTTC	CASSGDVGETQYF
TRBV2	-	TRBD2	TRBJ2-1	TGTGCCAGCAGTAATAGCGGGAGTAATGAGCAGTTCTTC	CASSNSGSNEQFF
TRBV5-6	few	-	TRBJ2-7	TGTGCCAGCAGCTTGTATCGGGGGATGCAGTACTTC	CASSLYRGMQYF
TRBV5-1	once	TRBD2	TRBJ2-5	TGCGCCGCCTCGGCGGGGGGGTCCGCGCAAGAGACCCAGTACTTC	CAASAGGSAQETQYF
TRBV7-3	-	-	TRBJ2-5	TGTGCCAGCAGCTTAAAGGTCGGAGAGACCCAGTACTTC	CASSLKVGETQYF
TRBV12-5	-	TRBD1	TRBJ1-1	TGTGCTAGTGGGCGGGACAGCGCAAACACTGAAGCTTTCTTT	CASGRDSANTEAFF
TRBV7-2	-	-	TRBJ1-6	TGTGCCAGCAGCTTGTCTGTGGGCGGTTCACCCCTCCACTTT	CASSLSVGGSPLHF
TRBV11-2	-	TRBD1	TRBJ1-2	TGTGCCAGCAGCTCGCTACTAGGACAGGGGGATGGCTACACCTTC	CASSSLLGQGDGYTF
TRBV28	-	-	TRBJ1-2	TGTGCCAGCAGTTTCAACTATGGCTACACCTTC	CASSFNYGYTF
TRBV14	-	-	TRBJ1-1	TGTGCCAGCAGCCAACAGGGAACATCTGAAGCTTTCTTT	CASSQQGTSEAFF
TRBV5-4	many	TRBD1	TRBJ1-2	TGTGCCAGCAGCACGCCCCGGGACAGAGAGGGCTACACCTTC	CASSTPRDREGYTF
TRBV30	once	-	TRBJ2-2	TGTGCCTGGAGGACAGGGAGACTAGCAGGAACCGGGGAGCTGTTTTTT	CAWRTGRLAGTGELFF